These T cell receptor beta chains were read from a single sample in a study of Graves' ophthalmopathy and Graves' hyperthyroidism. MiXCR, applied by TCRdb to the multiplex PCR reads, yields one record per CDR3 protein. The table records roughly 300,000 distinct CDR3 sequences, 15% to 20% of them present only once. Material for sequencing was peripheral blood. These receptors were taken from an adult man with Graves' ophthalmopathy. The CDR3 runs from the conserved cysteine through the conserved F or W. A D gene is named only where the DNA matches it firmly. The listing skips clone size in some rows; elsewhere it reads once, few, many or a size class.

v_call	d_call	clone_size	j_call	cdr3_aa	cdr3_nt
TRBV30	-	many	TRBJ1-1	CAWSVRGDTEAFF	TGTGCCTGGAGTGTACGGGGGGACACTGAAGCTTTCTTT
TRBV6-1	-	many	TRBJ1-1	CAGAENTEAFF	TGTGCAGGCGCAGAGAACACTGAAGCTTTCTTT
TRBV30	-	many	TRBJ2-2	CAWSVGLRAGELFF	TGTGCCTGGAGTGTCGGTTTACGGGCCGGGGAGCTGTTTTTT
TRBV28	-	many	TRBJ1-5	CASSLSFDLQPQHF	TGTGCCAGCAGTTTAAGTTTTGACTTACAGCCCCAGCATTTT
TRBV29-1	TRBD1	many	TRBJ2-2	CSVDRRDSNTGELFF	TGCAGCGTTGACCGCCGGGACAGCAACACCGGGGAGCTGTTTTTT
TRBV5-1	TRBD1	many	TRBJ2-4	CASSAAGTENIQYF	TGCGCCAGCAGCGCCGCCGGGACAGAAAACATTCAGTACTTC
TRBV19	TRBD1	once	TRBJ1-5	CASRGTGINQPQHF	TGTGCCAGTAGGGGGACAGGGATCAATCAGCCCCAGCATTTT
TRBV30	TRBD2	many	TRBJ2-5	CAWSVLAGQYF	TGTGCCTGGAGTGTACTAGCGGGGCAGTACTTC
TRBV3-1	TRBD1	many	TRBJ2-6	CASSQDRAGANVLTF	TGTGCCAGCAGCCAGGACAGGGCCGGGGCCAACGTCCTGACTTTC
TRBV19	-	many	TRBJ1-5	CASSLTRLGRNQPQHF	TGTGCCAGTAGCCTAACGCGTCTTGGTCGCAATCAGCCCCAGCATTTT
TRBV6-2/TRBV6-3	-	-	TRBJ2-7	CAAPSGSSYEQYF	TGTGCCGCACCTTCGGGGAGCTCCTACGAGCAGTACTTC
TRBV7-2	-	many	TRBJ2-2	CASSLVRQGYTGELFF	TGTGCCAGCAGCTTAGTGCGGCAGGGGTACACCGGGGAGCTGTTTTTT
TRBV30	TRBD1	many	TRBJ1-2	CAWRRTGGNYGYTF	TGTGCCTGGAGGAGGACAGGGGGCAACTATGGCTACACCTTC
TRBV7-9	TRBD2	few	TRBJ2-7	CASSWSGRGTYEQYF	TGTGCCAGCAGCTGGAGCGGGAGGGGGACCTACGAGCAGTACTTC
TRBV30	-	-	TRBJ1-1	CAWNKGSAEAFF	TGTGCCTGGAATAAGGGGTCCGCTGAAGCTTTCTTT
TRBV20-1	TRBD1	few	TRBJ2-5	CSATTGARVPETQYF	TGCAGTGCTACGACAGGGGCGAGGGTCCCAGAGACCCAGTACTTC
TRBV20-1	-	many	TRBJ1-1	CSARFPGVNTEAFF	TGCAGTGCTAGGTTCCCGGGGGTGAACACTGAAGCTTTCTTT
TRBV5-1	-	-	TRBJ2-7	CASNGGAGVSYEQYF	TGCGCCAGCAATGGAGGGGCAGGGGTTTCCTACGAGCAGTACTTC
TRBV12-3/TRBV12-4	-	many	TRBJ1-5	CASSFNNQPQHF	TGTGCCAGCAGTTTTAACAATCAGCCCCAGCATTTT
TRBV2	TRBD1	many	TRBJ1-1	CASSGTGTEAFF	TGTGCCAGCAGCGGGACAGGGACTGAAGCTTTCTTT
TRBV12-3/TRBV12-4	-	many	TRBJ2-7	CASSISDSHEQYF	TGTGCCAGCAGTATCTCCGACAGCCACGAGCAGTACTTC
TRBV6-1	-	few	TRBJ2-1	CASSRVRVFYEQFF	TGTGCCAGCAGCCGCGTCAGGGTATTCTACGAGCAGTTCTTC
TRBV6-5	-	many	TRBJ2-7	CASRGPSSNEQYF	TGTGCCAGCAGAGGGCCCAGTTCGAACGAGCAGTACTTC
TRBV2	-	many	TRBJ1-2	CASGSINYGYTF	TGTGCCAGCGGCAGTATCAACTATGGCTACACCTTC
TRBV20-1	-	many	TRBJ2-5	CSARSPAGLETQYF	TGCAGTGCTAGATCCCCCGCGGGGTTGGAGACCCAGTACTTC
TRBV4-2	TRBD2	-	TRBJ2-4	CASSQEDKAGDIQYF	TGTGCCAGCAGCCAAGAGGACAAAGCGGGAGACATTCAGTACTTC
TRBV6-2/TRBV6-3	TRBD1	many	TRBJ2-7	CASTQQGFYEQYF	TGTGCCAGCACCCAACAGGGGTTCTACGAGCAGTACTTC
TRBV4-1	TRBD1	many	TRBJ1-2	CASSQDPRTGANYGYTF	TGCGCCAGCAGCCAAGATCCGAGGACAGGAGCTAACTATGGCTACACCTTC
TRBV27	-	many	TRBJ2-7	CASSLAFPRYEQYF	TGTGCCAGCAGTTTAGCTTTTCCCCGTTACGAGCAGTACTTC
TRBV7-2	-	many	TRBJ2-1	CASSLPTGAVYIGSYNEQFF	TGTGCCAGCAGCCTACCGACGGGGGCTGTATACATCGGTTCCTACAATGAGCAGTTCTTC
TRBV7-3	TRBD2	few	TRBJ2-7	CARSVAGPAYEQYF	TGTGCCAGGAGCGTAGCGGGGCCAGCCTACGAGCAGTACTTC
TRBV29-1	-	medium-sized	TRBJ1-5	CSVSFETSNQPQHF	TGCAGCGTTTCATTCGAGACAAGCAATCAGCCCCAGCATTTT
TRBV2	-	many	TRBJ2-2	CASTGREDGELFF	TGTGCCAGCACTGGTCGAGAGGACGGGGAGCTGTTTTTT
TRBV5-6	-	few	TRBJ1-1	CASSLGGAIRPPDLNTEAFF	TGTGCCAGCAGCTTGGGGGGGGCGATAAGGCCCCCGGACCTGAACACTGAAGCTTTCTTT
TRBV19	-	many	TRBJ2-5	CASSIGGERETQYF	TGTGCCAGTAGTATAGGCGGGGAGCGCGAGACCCAGTACTTC
TRBV4-3	-	-	TRBJ1-1	CASSQALGAEAFF	TGCGCCAGCAGCCAAGCCTTAGGAGCTGAAGCTTTCTTT
TRBV6-2/TRBV6-3	-	many	TRBJ2-7	CASSRTGSEQYF	TGTGCCAGCAGTCGAACAGGGTCCGAGCAGTACTTC
TRBV20-1	-	many	TRBJ1-6	CSARTPRGINYSPLHF	TGCAGTGCTAGAACCCCCCGGGGAATAAATTATTCACCCCTCCACTTT
TRBV5-1	-	many	TRBJ2-2	CASSPPDSLTGELFF	TGCGCCAGCAGCCCCCCGGACAGCCTCACCGGGGAGCTGTTTTTT
TRBV30	-	many	TRBJ1-5	CAWSDQGRISNQPQHF	TGTGCCTGGAGTGATCAAGGCAGGATTAGCAATCAGCCCCAGCATTTT
TRBV11-2	-	many	TRBJ2-5	CASSLARVQETQYF	TGTGCCAGCAGCTTAGCGCGGGTCCAAGAGACCCAGTACTTC
TRBV13	TRBD1	many	TRBJ2-5	CASSPGQGALSGRGGWQETQYF	TGTGCCAGCAGCCCCGGACAGGGGGCGCTAAGCGGGAGAGGGGGCTGGCAGGAGACCCAGTACTTC
TRBV2	-	many	TRBJ2-7	CASSERGGSYEQYF	TGTGCCAGCAGTGAAAGAGGAGGCTCCTACGAGCAGTACTTC
TRBV18	TRBD1	many	TRBJ1-1	CASFGQGVNTEAFF	TGTGCCAGCTTCGGGCAGGGGGTTAACACTGAAGCTTTCTTT
TRBV12-3/TRBV12-4	-	-	TRBJ2-2	CASSLGQRGGELFF	TGTGCCAGCAGCCTCGGACAGCGAGGCGGGGAGCTGTTTTTT
TRBV7-3	TRBD1	-	TRBJ2-2	CASSSQGSTGELFF	TGTGCCAGCAGTTCACAGGGGAGCACCGGGGAGCTGTTTTTT
TRBV20-1	TRBD1	many	TRBJ2-4	CSAQNPRTGAIGAKNIQYF	TGCAGTGCCCAGAACCCTCGGACAGGGGCGATCGGGGCCAAAAACATTCAGTACTTC
TRBV2	-	many	TRBJ2-7	CASKGVYSSYEQYF	TGTGCCAGCAAGGGGGTTTACAGCTCCTACGAGCAGTACTTC
TRBV30	TRBD1	many	TRBJ1-2	CAWTFPGTAISYGYTF	TGTGCCTGGACTTTCCCCGGGACAGCAATCAGCTATGGCTACACCTTC
TRBV20-1	-	many	TRBJ1-3	CSARESRVSGNTIYF	TGCAGTGCTAGGGAGTCGCGGGTCTCTGGAAACACCATATATTTT
TRBV11-2	-	many	TRBJ1-2	CASSSRGRDRSYGYTF	TGTGCCAGCAGCTCCCGCGGAAGGGACCGTAGCTATGGCTACACCTTC
TRBV4-1	-	many	TRBJ1-1	CASSSRDRTEAFF	TGCGCCAGCAGCTCACGGGATCGGACGGAAGCTTTCTTT
TRBV4-1	TRBD1	many	TRBJ2-2	CASSPGGQAIVDTGELFF	TGCGCCAGCAGCCCAGGAGGACAGGCCATAGTAGACACCGGGGAGCTGTTTTTT
TRBV28	-	many	TRBJ2-7	CASSSPGRDKTYEQYF	TGTGCCAGCAGTTCCCCGGGGAGGGACAAGACCTACGAGCAGTACTTC
TRBV6-5	-	many	TRBJ1-5	CASSHSTGPNQPQHF	TGTGCCAGCAGTCACTCAACGGGTCCGAATCAGCCCCAGCATTTT
TRBV5-1	-	-	TRBJ2-7	CASSYHNRAPYEQYF	TGCGCCAGCAGCTACCACAACAGGGCGCCCTACGAGCAGTACTTC
TRBV19	-	many	TRBJ2-2	CASSIDPGSIPPNTGELFF	TGTGCCAGTAGTATAGATCCAGGGTCGATCCCGCCGAACACCGGGGAGCTGTTTTTT
TRBV12-3/TRBV12-4	TRBD1	many	TRBJ2-7	CASSFRSGGRSYEQYF	TGTGCCAGCAGTTTTAGGTCAGGGGGAAGGTCCTACGAGCAGTACTTC
TRBV29-1	TRBD1	many	TRBJ2-5	CSVAWTGVQETQYF	TGCAGCGTTGCGTGGACAGGGGTCCAAGAGACCCAGTACTTC
TRBV24-1	-	-	TRBJ1-1	CATSENGFRAFF	TGTGCCACCAGTGAAAACGGGTTTCGGGCTTTCTTT